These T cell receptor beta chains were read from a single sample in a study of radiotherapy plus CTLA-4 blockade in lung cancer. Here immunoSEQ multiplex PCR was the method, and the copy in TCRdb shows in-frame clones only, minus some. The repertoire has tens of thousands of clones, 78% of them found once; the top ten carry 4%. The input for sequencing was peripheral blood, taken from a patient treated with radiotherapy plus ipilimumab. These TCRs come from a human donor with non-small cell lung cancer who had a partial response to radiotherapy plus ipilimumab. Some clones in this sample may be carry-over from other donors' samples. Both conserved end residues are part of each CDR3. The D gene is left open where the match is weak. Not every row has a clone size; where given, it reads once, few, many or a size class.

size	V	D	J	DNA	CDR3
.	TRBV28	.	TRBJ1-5	TGTGCCAGCAAGGCAGGTAGCAATCAGCCCCAGCATTTT	CASKAGSNQPQHF
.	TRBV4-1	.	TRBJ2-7	TGCGCCAGCAGCCACCAAACTCTAGCGCCGACCTACGAGCAGTACTTC	CASSHQTLAPTYEQYF
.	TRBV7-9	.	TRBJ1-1	TGTGCCAGCAGCTTATCAGGGAACACTGAAGCTTTCTTT	CASSLSGNTEAFF
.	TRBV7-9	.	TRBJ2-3	TGTGCCAGCAGCTTAATGGTGGGAGGTGATACGCAGTATTTT	CASSLMVGGDTQYF
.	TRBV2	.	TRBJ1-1	TGTGCCAGGGCCTTTAGCCGTACCATGAACACTGAAGCTTTCTTT	CARAFSRTMNTEAFF
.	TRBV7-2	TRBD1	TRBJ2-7	TGTGCCAGCAGCTTAGGGACAGGGTTGGCCGAGCAGTACTTC	CASSLGTGLAEQYF
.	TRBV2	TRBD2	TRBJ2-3	TGTGCCAGCACTCCGCGGACTAGCGGGGGGTATCTGTATTTT	CASTPRTSGGYLYF
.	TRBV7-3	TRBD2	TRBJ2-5	TGTGCCAGCAGCTTAGGAGCGGGACAAGAGACCCAGTACTTC	CASSLGAGQETQYF
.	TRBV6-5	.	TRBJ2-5	TGTGCCAGCAGTTACCGGGGGGCGGGGATACAAGAGACCCAGTACTTC	CASSYRGAGIQETQYF
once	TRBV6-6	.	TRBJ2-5	TGTGCCAGCAGTCAACAACAAGAGACCCAGTACTTC	CASSQQQETQYF
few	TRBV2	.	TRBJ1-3	TGTGCCAGCAGTTCTCTCAGTTCCCGCTCTGGAAACACCATATATTTT	CASSSLSSRSGNTIYF
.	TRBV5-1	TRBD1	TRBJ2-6	TGCGCCAGCAGTCCTTCCACAGGGGTTAGCTCTGGGGCCAACGTCCTGACTTTC	CASSPSTGVSSGANVLTF
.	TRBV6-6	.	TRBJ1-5	TGTGCCAGCAGCCAAGCTACGGGGGAGGCTCAGCCCCAGCATTTT	CASSQATGEAQPQHF
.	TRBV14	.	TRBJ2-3	TGTGCCAGCAGCCCCAGGGGCTTTACGCAGTATTTT	CASSPRGFTQYF
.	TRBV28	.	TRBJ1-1	TGTGCCAGCAGCCTCGCGGGGTATGGAACTGAAGCTTTCTTT	CASSLAGYGTEAFF
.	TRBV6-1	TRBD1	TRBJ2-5	TGTGCCAGCAAGCAGGGGGCCCAAGAGACCCAGTACTTC	CASKQGAQETQYF
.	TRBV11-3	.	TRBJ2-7	TGTGCCAGCAGCTTAAGAGGAGGCGCGCGCGAGCAGTACTTC	CASSLRGGAREQYF
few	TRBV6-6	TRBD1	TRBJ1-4	TGTGCCAGCAGTTTCCAGACAGGGGCCGGAGAACTGTTTTTT	CASSFQTGAGELFF
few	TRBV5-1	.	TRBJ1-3	TGCGCCAGCAGCTTGGTATCCGGAAACACCATATATTTT	CASSLVSGNTIYF
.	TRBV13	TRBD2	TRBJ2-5	TGTGCCAGCAGCTTATTCGGGGGGACGAAAGAGACCCAGTACTTC	CASSLFGGTKETQYF
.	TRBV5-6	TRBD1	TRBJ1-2	TGTGCCAGCAGCTTGGACAGGGGGCACTATGGCTACACCTTC	CASSLDRGHYGYTF
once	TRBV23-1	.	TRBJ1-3	TGCGCCAGCAGTCAATCTTGTGGCGGCCGGGGAGGAAACACCATATATTTT	CASSQSCGGRGGNTIYF
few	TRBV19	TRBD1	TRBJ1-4	TGTGCCAGTAGTCCGACAGGGTTGAGCTTGGGACTGTTTTTT	CASSPTGLSLGLFF
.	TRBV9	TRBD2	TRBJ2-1	TGTGCCAGCAGCGCGACTAGCGGGAGTTATGAGCAGTTCTTC	CASSATSGSYEQFF
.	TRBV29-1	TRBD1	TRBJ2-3	TGCAGCGTTTCCACAGGGGGCACAGATACGCAGTATTTT	CSVSTGGTDTQYF
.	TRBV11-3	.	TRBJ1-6	TGTGCCAGCAGCTTAGGACAGAATTCACCCCTCCACTTT	CASSLGQNSPLHF
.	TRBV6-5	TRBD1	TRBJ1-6	TGTGCCAGCAGGGGCAACAGGGGAAATTCACCCCTCCACTTT	CASRGNRGNSPLHF
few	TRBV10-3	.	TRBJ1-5	TGTGCCATCAGTGAGTCGCGGCAGATGAGAGCCCAGCATTTT	CAISESRQMRAQHF
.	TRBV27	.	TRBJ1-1	TGTGCCAGCAGTACCCTGCAGGGGATAACTGAAGCTTTCTTT	CASSTLQGITEAFF
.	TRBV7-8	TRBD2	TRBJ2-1	TGTGCCAGCAGCCTACCCGGGACTAGCGGGAACAATGAGCAGTTCTTC	CASSLPGTSGNNEQFF
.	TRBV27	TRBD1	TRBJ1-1	TGTGCCACTGGGACAGCCACTGAAGCTTTCTTT	CATGTATEAFF
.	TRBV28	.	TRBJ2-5	TGTGCCAGCAGTTTAGGTGGAGGGGCGGGAGAGACCCAGTACTTC	CASSLGGGAGETQYF
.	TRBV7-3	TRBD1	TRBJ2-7	TGTGCCAGCAGCTTAAAGGGGGCTCCCTACGAGCAGTACTTC	CASSLKGAPYEQYF
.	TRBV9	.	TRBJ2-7	TGTGCCAGCAGCGTGACCCCGGGACTCGTCTCCTACGAGCAGTACTTC	CASSVTPGLVSYEQYF
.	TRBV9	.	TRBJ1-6	TGTGCCAGCAGCGTACAGGGAACGAATTCACCCCTCCACTTT	CASSVQGTNSPLHF
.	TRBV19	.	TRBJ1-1	TGTGCCAGTAGTATGCATCCTGAACGGAGTACCACTGAAGCTTTCTTT	CASSMHPERSTTEAFF
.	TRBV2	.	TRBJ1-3	TGTGCCATCGGACAAGCCCAAAACACCATATATTTT	CAIGQAQNTIYF
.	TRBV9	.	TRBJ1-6	TGTGCCAGCAGCGTACAGGATAATTCACCCCTCCACTTT	CASSVQDNSPLHF
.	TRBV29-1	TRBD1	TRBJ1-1	TGCAGCGTTAAGGGACAGGGGGCGAACACTGAAGCTTTCTTT	CSVKGQGANTEAFF
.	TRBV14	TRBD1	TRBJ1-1	TGTGCCAGCAGCCAACTACAGGGGGCGAACACTGAAGCTTTCTTT	CASSQLQGANTEAFF
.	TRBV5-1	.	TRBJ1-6	TGCGCCAGCAGCTTGGTGGGGGCCGCCTATAATTCACCCCTCCACTTT	CASSLVGAAYNSPLHF
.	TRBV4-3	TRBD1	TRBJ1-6	TGCGCCAGCAGCCGAGACCCCCAGGGGGAAAATTCACCCCTCCACTTT	CASSRDPQGENSPLHF
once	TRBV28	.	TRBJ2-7	TGTGCCAGCTTGCCCCTGGACAGACCCTACGAGCAGTACTTC	CASLPLDRPYEQYF
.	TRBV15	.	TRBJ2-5	TGTGCCACCAGCAGAGATGTGTACGGGGGTGCGGAGACCCAGTACTTC	CATSRDVYGGAETQYF